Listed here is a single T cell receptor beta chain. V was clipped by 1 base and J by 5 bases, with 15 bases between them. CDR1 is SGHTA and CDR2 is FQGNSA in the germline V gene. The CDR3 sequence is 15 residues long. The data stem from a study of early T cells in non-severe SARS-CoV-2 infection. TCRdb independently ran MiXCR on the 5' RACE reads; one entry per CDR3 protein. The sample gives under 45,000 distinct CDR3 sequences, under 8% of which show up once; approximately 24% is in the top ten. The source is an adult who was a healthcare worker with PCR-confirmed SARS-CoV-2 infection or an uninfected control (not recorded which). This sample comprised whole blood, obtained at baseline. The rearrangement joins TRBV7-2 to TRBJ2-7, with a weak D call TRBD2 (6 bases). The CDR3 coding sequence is TGTGCCAGCAGCTTAGTGTACGGGGGAGGAGACGAGCAGTACTTC. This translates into CASSLVYGGGDEQYF. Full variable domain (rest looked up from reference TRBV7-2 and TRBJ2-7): GAGVSQSPSNKVTEKGKDVELRCDPISGHTALYWYRQSLGQGLEFLIYFQGNSAPDKSGLPSDRFSAERTGGSVSTLTIQRTQQEDSAVYLCASSLVYGGGDEQYFGPGTRLTVT.